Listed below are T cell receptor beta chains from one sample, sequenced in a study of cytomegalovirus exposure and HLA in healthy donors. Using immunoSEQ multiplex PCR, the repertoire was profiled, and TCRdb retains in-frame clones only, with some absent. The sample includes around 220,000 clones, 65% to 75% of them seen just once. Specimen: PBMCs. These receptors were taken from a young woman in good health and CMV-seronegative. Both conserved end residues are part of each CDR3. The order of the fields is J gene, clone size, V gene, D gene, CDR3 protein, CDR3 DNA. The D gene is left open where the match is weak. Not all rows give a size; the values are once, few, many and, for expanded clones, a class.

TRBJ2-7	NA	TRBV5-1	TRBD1	CASSLARGQGGSYEQYF	TGCGCCAGCAGCTTGGCTCGGGGACAGGGGGGATCCTACGAGCAGTACTTC
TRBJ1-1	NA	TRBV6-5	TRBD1	CASTPGQPNTEAFF	TGTGCCAGCACCCCGGGACAGCCGAACACTGAAGCTTTCTTT
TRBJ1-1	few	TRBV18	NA	CASSPVNRPEAFF	TGTGCCAGCTCACCGGTAAACAGGCCTGAAGCTTTCTTT
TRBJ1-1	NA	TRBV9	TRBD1	CASSLTGNAEAFF	TGTGCCAGCAGCCTGACAGGGAATGCTGAAGCTTTCTTT
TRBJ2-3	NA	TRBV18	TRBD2	CASSPPSASGGTDTQYF	TGTGCCAGCTCACCACCGAGTGCTAGCGGGGGCACAGATACGCAGTATTTT
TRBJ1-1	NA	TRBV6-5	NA	CASSYGGGERTEAFF	TGTGCCAGCAGTTACGGCGGAGGGGAGCGCACTGAAGCTTTCTTT
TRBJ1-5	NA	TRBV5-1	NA	CASSLTTGHQPQHF	TGCGCCAGCAGCTTGACGACTGGTCATCAGCCCCAGCATTTT
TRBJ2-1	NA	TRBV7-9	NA	CASSLSLQGNEQFF	TGTGCCAGCAGCTTATCCCTCCAGGGGAATGAGCAGTTCTTC
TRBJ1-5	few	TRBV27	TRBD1	CASSLQGANQPQHF	TGTGCCAGCAGTTTACAGGGGGCGAATCAGCCCCAGCATTTT
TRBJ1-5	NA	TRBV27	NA	CASSLAGNLGPQHF	TGTGCCAGCAGTTTAGCAGGGAATTTGGGGCCCCAGCATTTT
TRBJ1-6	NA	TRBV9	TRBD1	CASSARTGDRSSYNSPLHF	TGTGCCAGCAGCGCACGGACAGGGGACAGGAGCTCCTATAATTCACCCCTCCACTTT
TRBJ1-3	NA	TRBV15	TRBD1	CATSEDRGSTGSTIYF	TGTGCCACCAGTGAGGACAGGGGATCCACTGGAAGCACCATATATTTT
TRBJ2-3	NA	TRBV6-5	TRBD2	CASSRGLAGDTQYF	TGTGCCAGCAGTCGGGGACTAGCGGGGGATACGCAGTATTTT
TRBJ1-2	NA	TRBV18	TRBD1	CASSRTTGGVDGYTF	TGTGCCAGCTCACGCACGACAGGGGGCGTAGATGGCTACACCTTC
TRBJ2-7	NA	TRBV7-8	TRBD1	CASSLEGQGGYEQYF	TGTGCCAGCAGCTTAGAGGGACAGGGCGGCTACGAGCAGTACTTC
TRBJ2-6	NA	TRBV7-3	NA	CASSLMGQELTSGANVLTF	TGTGCCAGCAGCTTAATGGGGCAGGAGCTTACCTCTGGGGCCAACGTCCTGACTTTC
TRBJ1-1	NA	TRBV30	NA	CAWSGDTDTEAFF	TGTGCCTGGAGTGGGGACACGGACACTGAAGCTTTCTTT
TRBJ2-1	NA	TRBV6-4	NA	CASSESGGGVNEQFF	TGTGCCAGCAGTGAATCGGGTGGAGGGGTCAATGAGCAGTTCTTC
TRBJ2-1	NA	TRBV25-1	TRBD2	CASSLTSGGYNEQFF	TGTGCCAGCAGTTTGACTAGCGGGGGGTACAATGAGCAGTTCTTC
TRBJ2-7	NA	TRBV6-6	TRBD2	CASTPGREGLGYEQYF	TGTGCCAGCACCCCGGGGCGGGAGGGCCTTGGGTACGAGCAGTACTTC
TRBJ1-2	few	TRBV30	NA	CAWSGSNYGYTF	TGTGCCTGGAGTGGTAGCAACTATGGCTACACCTTC
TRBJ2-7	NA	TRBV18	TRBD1	CASSPRRDRATYEQYF	TGTGCCAGCTCACCTAGGAGAGACAGGGCCACCTACGAGCAGTACTTC
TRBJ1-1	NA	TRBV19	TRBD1	CAIQSGGNTEAFF	TGTGCCATCCAGTCAGGGGGCAACACTGAAGCTTTCTTT
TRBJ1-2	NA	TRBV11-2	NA	CASSLEVADYGYTF	TGTGCCAGCAGCTTAGAGGTAGCAGATTATGGCTACACCTTC
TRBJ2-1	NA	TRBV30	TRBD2	CARTSGGLEQFF	TGTGCCCGGACTAGCGGGGGGCTTGAGCAGTTCTTC
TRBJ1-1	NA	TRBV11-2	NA	CASSLDLRRGAFF	TGTGCCAGCAGCTTAGACCTCAGACGGGGAGCTTTCTTT
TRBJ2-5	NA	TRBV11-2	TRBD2	CASSLVSLRGQETQYF	TGTGCCAGCAGCTTAGTTAGTTTGCGGGGGCAAGAGACCCAGTACTTC
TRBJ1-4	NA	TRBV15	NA	CATSRRNGGSNEKLFF	TGTGCCACCAGCAGGCGGAACGGGGGATCTAATGAAAAACTGTTTTTT
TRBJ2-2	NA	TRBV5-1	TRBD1	CASSQKQGAQNTGELFF	TGCGCCAGCAGCCAGAAACAGGGGGCTCAGAACACCGGGGAGCTGTTTTTT
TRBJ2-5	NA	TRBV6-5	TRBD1	CAVTGDQETQYF	TGTGCCGTTACAGGGGACCAAGAGACCCAGTACTTC
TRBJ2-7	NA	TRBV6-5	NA	CASSEGRGNEQYF	TGTGCCAGCAGTGAAGGTCGGGGGAACGAGCAGTACTTC
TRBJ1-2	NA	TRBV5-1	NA	CASSLANPGQVYGYTF	TGCGCCAGCAGCTTGGCCAACCCAGGACAAGTTTATGGCTACACCTTC
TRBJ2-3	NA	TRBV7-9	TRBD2	CASSFLLAGAHQRTQYF	TGTGCCAGCAGCTTCTTACTAGCGGGGGCTCATCAGAGGACGCAGTATTTT
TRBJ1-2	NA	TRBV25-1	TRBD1	CASSVGQSYGYTF	TGTGCCAGCAGCGTGGGACAGAGCTATGGCTACACCTTC
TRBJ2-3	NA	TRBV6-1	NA	CASSGSGGTDTQYF	TGTGCCAGCAGCGGATCGGGGGGCACAGATACGCAGTATTTT
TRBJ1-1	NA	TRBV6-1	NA	CASRHRENTEAFF	TGTGCCAGCAGACACAGGGAGAACACTGAAGCTTTCTTT
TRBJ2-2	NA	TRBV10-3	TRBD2	CAISEAGGRGELFF	TGTGCCATCAGTGAGGCGGGAGGTCGAGGGGAGCTGTTTTTT